Detailed here is one T cell receptor (beta chain). Its antigen is undetermined. The source of the sample is a study of radiotherapy plus CTLA-4 blockade in lung cancer. The wider study: For 18% of patients, objective responses occurred, and roughly 30% had disease control. General observations from the study: The study found tumor-derived TCR clones expanded in blood after radiotherapy plus ipilimumab. Reports state that early shifts in blood T cell clones, with interferon-beta, best predicted response.

Clones were sequenced by immunoSEQ multiplex PCR, and TCRdb holds only the in-frame ones, with some missing. This table holds over 85,000 clones, roughly 88% found once. People whose metastatic non-small-cell lung cancer was chemo-refractory got focal radiation along with CTLA-4 blockade by ipilimumab. This TCR derives from a human donor with non-small cell lung cancer that progressed on radiotherapy plus ipilimumab. Specimen: peripheral blood, collected from a patient treated with radiotherapy plus ipilimumab.

CDR3 sequence (DNA): TGTGCCAGCAGTGAATCGTTCGTGTCCCAGCATTTT. Translation: CASSESFVSQHF. The gene calls are TRBV6-1 and TRBJ1-5; D gene uncertain. Germline V gene lookup returns CDR1 MNHNS and CDR2 SASEGT. The length of the CDR3 is 12 residues. Trimming took off 2 bases at V and 11 bases at J, with 10 bases between the two ends.